Listed here are 27 T cell receptor beta chains from one sample, sequenced in a study of radiotherapy plus CTLA-4 blockade in lung cancer. Sequencing was performed with immunoSEQ multiplex PCR; in TCRdb, only in-frame clones are kept and a portion is missing. The sample contains 27,000 or so clones, around 79% of which appear only once. The sequences come from peripheral blood, collected from a patient treated with radiotherapy plus ipilimumab. These receptors all stem from a human donor with non-small cell lung cancer that progressed on radiotherapy plus ipilimumab.

The CDR3 DNA follows: TGTGCCAGTAGTATCCCAGGGACAGGGAAGGGCTACACCTTC. Amino acids: CASSIPGTGKGYTF. The V gene is TRBV19, the J gene TRBJ1-2, with TRBD1 matching over 9 bases. J lost 8 bases, V lost 3 bases, and 7 bases had no gene match. Germline loops: CDR1 LNHDA, CDR2 SQIVND (reference sequence). The CDR3 runs 14 residues.

The chain links TRBV6-5 to TRBJ1-6; possibly TRBD1 for D (5 bases). Germline V gene lookup returns CDR1 MNHEY and CDR2 SVGAGI. V was trimmed by 0 bases and J by 7 bases, leaving 13 bases between them. This CDR3 has 16 amino acids. The CDR3 region is CASSYSSGRTNSPLHF. The CDR3, as DNA: TGTGCCAGCAGTTACTCGTCGGGACGGACAAATTCACCCCTCCACTTT.

In this sample, this clone turned up a few times. The chain employs TRBV7-2 and TRBJ2-1; D is perhaps TRBD1 (5 bases). CDR3 length: 15 amino acids. The germline V gene has CDR1 SGHTA and CDR2 FQGNSA. V lost 5 bases and J 4 bases, leaving 15 bases between the germline ends. CDR3 coding DNA: TGTGCCAGCAGCGACGGATTAGGGGTTTACAATGAGCAGTTCTTC. Protein product: CASSDGLGVYNEQFF.

V usage is TRBV2 and J usage is TRBJ1-5; TRBD1 matches 8 bases. The J segment lost 6 bases and the V segment lost 5 bases, leaving 6 bases of the junction unmatched. Germline CDR1 SNHLY, CDR2 FYNNEI. The CDR3 contains 14 residues. CDR3: CASSSTGGGQPQHF. The CDR3 coding sequence is TGTGCCAGCAGTTCTACAGGGGGGGGTCAGCCCCAGCATTTT.

The chain combines TRBV6-5 with TRBJ2-1; TRBD2 agrees at 8 bases. The CDR3 is 15 amino acids. The J segment lost 9 bases and the V segment lost 2 bases, leaving 9 bases of the junction unmatched. Germline-derived CDR1 and CDR2 are MNHEY and SVGAGI. CDR3 residues: CASSYAGGSGGEQFF. The CDR3 DNA reads as TGTGCCAGCAGTTACGCGGGGGGCTCGGGGGGTGAGCAGTTCTTC.

This chain connects TRBV5-1 to TRBJ2-5, with D perhaps TRBD2 (5 bases). Germline values: CDR1 SGHRS, CDR2 YFSETQ. This CDR3 region has 15 residues. Trimming cost V 0 bases and J 3 bases, with 12 bases left between them. The CDR3 protein is CASSLVTAGKETQYF. In DNA form, the CDR3 reads TGCGCCAGCAGCTTGGTTACAGCCGGGAAAGAGACCCAGTACTTC.

The chain couples TRBV4-1 to TRBJ1-5; D is perhaps TRBD1 (6 bases). V lost 3 bases and J 5 bases, leaving 17 bases between the germline ends. The CDR3 has 16 residues. Germline V CDR1 and CDR2: MGHRA, YSYEKL. The CDR3 reads CASSQVGASSYQPQHF. The CDR3 DNA sequence: TGCGCCAGCAGCCAGGTGGGGGCCTCCTCTTATCAGCCCCAGCATTTT.

There are a few counts of this clone. J is TRBJ2-3 and V is TRBV9, with D possibly being TRBD1 or TRBD2 (5 bases each). The CDR3 runs 15 residues. V lost 2 bases, J lost 3 bases, and 13 bases lay in between. The germline V gene encodes CDR1 SGDLS and CDR2 YYNGEE. The CDR3 protein is CASSVGNGGTDTQYF. CDR3 nucleotide sequence: TGTGCCAGCAGCGTTGGAAATGGGGGAACAGATACGCAGTATTTT.

The rearrangement uses TRBV9 and TRBJ2-1; TRBD2 matches 9 bases. CDR3 size: 16 residues. With V trimmed by 0 bases and J by 6 bases, 7 bases remained unmatched. Per the germline V gene, CDR1 is SGDLS and CDR2 is YYNGEE. CDR3 nucleotides: TGTGCCAGCAGCGTAGATCCTAGCGGGATTGGCAATGAGCAGTTCTTC. Amino acid sequence: CASSVDPSGIGNEQFF.

The V gene is TRBV6-5, the J gene TRBJ2-2, with TRBD2 as a possible D gene (6 bases). There are 15 residues in the CDR3. The V gene's germline CDR1 is MNHEY and CDR2 SVGAGI. Deletions cut 0 bases from V and 4 bases from J, with 9 bases between. The CDR3 DNA reads as TGTGCCAGCAGTTACTCCCCGCGGGGCACCGGGGAGCTGTTTTTT. Translated: CASSYSPRGTGELFF.

This chain joins TRBV10-3 and TRBJ2-7; D perhaps matches TRBD2 (5 bases). The CDR3 runs to 13 residues. Germline V gives CDR1 ENHRY, CDR2 SYGVKD. The V gene lost 8 bases and the J gene lost 0 bases, with 11 bases spanning the gap. CDR3 DNA sequence: TGTGCCATCGGGGAGCGAAACTCCTACGAGCAGTACTTC. Its protein is CAIGERNSYEQYF.

This chain connects TRBV4-2 to TRBJ2-1, with a weak D call TRBD1 (5 bases). Deletions cut 0 bases from V and 5 bases from J, with 14 bases between. The CDR3 is 16 residues long. CDR1 and CDR2 (germline): LGHNA, YNFKEQ. The CDR3 DNA reads as TGTGCCAGCAGCCAAGAACGGCAGGGAATAGACAATGAGCAGTTCTTC. It codes for CASSQERQGIDNEQFF.

This sequence joins TRBV7-8 and TRBJ2-7; D not resolved. This CDR3 comprises 12 residues. The germline V and J ends were trimmed by 5 bases and 7 bases, with 12 bases remaining between them. Germline V gene data show CDR1 as SGHVS and CDR2 as FQNEAQ. CDR3 DNA: TGTGCCAGCAGCCCCGGACCCGAGGAGCAGTACTTC. Encoded protein: CASSPGPEEQYF.

The rearrangement uses TRBV15 and TRBJ1-2, with D hard to call. The CDR3 consists of 11 residues. Germline lookup yields CDR1 LNHNV and CDR2 YYDKDF (reference sequence). Trimming shortened V by 3 bases and J by 1 base, and 0 bases separated the two germline ends. For the CDR3, the DNA is TGTGCCACCAGCAGTAACTATGGCTACACCTTC. Residues: CATSSNYGYTF.

The CDR3 sequence is CASITLFFGSGITQDTQYF. In DNA, the CDR3 is TGTGCCAGCATCACTCTTTTCTTCGGCTCAGGGATTACCCAGGATACGCAGTATTTT. This chain links TRBV5-8 with TRBJ2-3; maybe TRBD1 (5 bases). Looked up from germline, CDR1 is SGHTS and CDR2 is YDEGEE. The CDR3 is 19 amino acids. V was cut by 6 bases and J by 6 bases, with 32 bases left in between.

This sequence joins TRBV7-8 and TRBJ2-1; 8 positions match TRBD1. Trimming at V came to 2 bases and at J to 0 bases, leaving 15 bases not matched to a gene. CDR3 size: 20 residues. Looked up from germline, CDR1 is SGHVS and CDR2 is FQNEAQ. CDR3 bases: TGTGCCAGCAGCTTACCCGCCGGACAGGGTCAGTTATTCTCCTACAATGAGCAGTTCTTC. Protein: CASSLPAGQGQLFSYNEQFF. Full variable domain (outside the CDR3, taken from reference TRBV7-8 and TRBJ2-1): GAGVSQSPRYKVAKRGQDVALRCDPISGHVSLFWYQQALGQGPEFLTYFQNEAQLDKSGLPSDRFFAERPEGSVSTLKIQRTQQEDSAVYLCASSLPAGQGQLFSYNEQFFGPGTRLTVL.

The rearrangement joins TRBV9 to TRBJ2-1, with D tentatively TRBD1 or TRBD2 (5 bases each). CDR1 SGDLS and CDR2 YYNGEE come from the germline V gene. The CDR3 totals 14 residues. V was clipped by 0 bases and J by 10 bases, with 14 bases between them. CDR3 in DNA: TGTGCCAGCAGCGTAGGGGGGAGCCTGGGAGAGCAGTTCTTC. This translates into CASSVGGSLGEQFF.

V is TRBV6-5 and J is TRBJ1-3, with D possibly TRBD1 on 5 matching bases. V was trimmed by 0 bases and J by 1 base, leaving 7 bases between them. The CDR3 covers 15 residues. Germline V CDR1 and CDR2: MNHEY, SVGAGI. The CDR3 here is CASSYSQGSGNTIYF. In DNA, the CDR3 is TGTGCCAGCAGTTACTCGCAGGGATCTGGAAACACCATATATTTT.

The genes are TRBV18 and TRBJ1-2, with a weak D call TRBD1 (5 bases). Germline CDR1 and CDR2: KGHSH and LQKENI. V was pared by 0 bases and J by 4 bases, with 9 bases between. CDR3 length: 14 residues. The CDR3: CASSPPAGPYGYTF. The CDR3 DNA follows: TGTGCCAGCTCACCACCAGCAGGGCCCTATGGCTACACCTTC.

The chain is built from TRBV5-1 and TRBJ2-5; D might be TRBD2 (6 bases). The V gene's germline CDR1 is SGHRS and CDR2 YFSETQ. CDR3 length: 16 residues. The V end was cut by 1 base, the J end by 1 base, with 14 bases between. CDR3 bases: TGCGCCAGCAGCTTGACCCTACCGGGACTCCAAGAGACCCAGTACTTC. This gives the protein CASSLTLPGLQETQYF.

This clone was recorded a few times. The rearrangement links TRBV7-9 to TRBJ1-4, with D maybe TRBD1 (6 bases). V shed 4 bases and J shed 6 bases, with 15 bases lying between them. Germline assignment: CDR1 SEHNR and CDR2 FQNEAQ (reference sequence). The CDR3 has 15 amino acids. CDR3 in DNA: TGTGCCAGCAGCTCCACGGGACATATGGATGAAAAACTGTTTTTT. Translated, it gives CASSSTGHMDEKLFF.

The V and J genes are TRBV2 and TRBJ1-4, with 9 bases identical to TRBD1. The CDR3 sequence is 15 residues long. The V gene end was trimmed by 8 bases and the J gene end by 10 bases; junction bases not matched to a gene: 14. Germline V gene sequence: CDR1 SNHLY, CDR2 FYNNEI. The CDR3 is CASQPIQGARVKLFF. CDR3 DNA sequence: TGTGCCAGCCAACCAATACAGGGGGCTAGGGTAAAACTGTTTTTT. The full variable domain, its missing parts supplied by reference TRBV2 and TRBJ1-4, is EPEVTQTPSHQVTQMGQEVILRCVPISNHLYFYWYRQILGQKVEFLVSFYNNEISEKSEIFDDQFSVERPDGSNFTLKIRSTKLEDSAMYFCASQPIQGARVKLFFGSGTQLSVL.

This clone came up a few times. The V call is TRBV28, the J call TRBJ1-5; no clear D. Trimming pared 3 bases from V and 5 bases from J, leaving 23 bases between. This CDR3 is 18 amino acids long. From germline, CDR1 is MDHEN and CDR2 SYDVKM. The CDR3 region is CASSFVNWGDPRDQPQHF. For the CDR3, the DNA is TGTGCCAGCAGTTTTGTAAATTGGGGAGATCCGAGGGATCAGCCCCAGCATTTT.

This chain links TRBV5-1 with TRBJ2-1, with TRBD2 identical over 11 bases. CDR1 and CDR2 from the germline V gene are SGHRS and YFSETQ. The V segment lost 0 bases and the J segment 6 bases; nucleotides outside the gene matches: 5. This CDR3 comprises 16 residues. The CDR3 bases are TGCGCCAGCAGCTTGGCACTAGCGGGGGTAATCAATGAGCAGTTCTTC. Translation: CASSLALAGVINEQFF.

The chain uses TRBV6-6 and TRBJ2-7; 8 bases are shared with TRBD2. With 6 bases clipped from V and 4 bases from J, the junction kept 8 bases outside the gene matches. CDR1 is MNHNY, CDR2 SVGAGI, per germline (reference sequence). CDR3 length: 14 residues. CDR3 DNA: TGTGCCAGCAGCCGAGCGGGAGTAGGTTACGAGCAGTACTTC. This gives the protein CASSRAGVGYEQYF.

J is TRBJ1-2 and V is TRBV7-2; D perhaps matches TRBD1 (5 bases). This CDR3 is 13 amino acids long. With 1 base removed from V and 8 bases from J, the gap between germline ends came to 11 bases. Germline CDR1 SGHTA, CDR2 FQGNSA. CDR3 DNA sequence: TGTGCCAGCAGCTTAGGGGGGGAGGGAGGCTACACCTTC. Residues: CASSLGGEGGYTF. Combining the CDR3 with reference TRBV7-2 and TRBJ1-2 gives the whole variable domain GAGVSQSPSNKVTEKGKDVELRCDPISGHTALYWYRQSLGQGLEFLIYFQGNSAPDKSGLPSDRFSAERTGGSVSTLTIQRTQQEDSAVYLCASSLGGEGGYTFGSGTRLTVV.

The chain has TRBV29-1 and TRBJ2-7, with TRBD1 as a possible D gene (5 bases). Germline-derived CDR1 and CDR2 are SQVTM and ANQGSEA. V dropped 4 bases and J dropped 7 bases, with 14 bases sitting between them. This CDR3 contains 12 residues. CDR3 region: CSVAPQVGEQYF. In nucleotides, the CDR3 is TGCAGCGTTGCCCCACAGGTCGGGGAGCAGTACTTC.